One and the same sample provided the 17 T cell receptor beta chains below, sequenced in a study of CD8 T cells in ankylosing spondylitis. Study outcomes and limitations: Typical of ankylosing spondylitis blood, it appeared, was a TCR beta motif of eight highly homologous variants.

MiXCR, run by TCRdb on the 5' RACE reads, gives a single entry per CDR3 protein. The table has some 840,000 distinct CDR3 sequences, 10% to 15% seen once. These TCRs are of unknown antigen specificity. Material for sequencing was blood, either unsorted or a sorted T cell fraction (not recorded which). These receptors all come from a male donor with ankylosing spondylitis.

This clonotype was seen only a few times. The chain links TRBV7-2 to TRBJ2-7; 8 nucleotides agree with TRBD2. V lost 5 bases to trimming and J lost 0 bases; unmatched junction nucleotides: 6. Germline-derived CDR1 and CDR2 are SGHTA and FQGNSA. This CDR3 contains 15 residues. CDR3 in amino acids: CASSPAGASSYEQYF. In nucleotides, the CDR3 is TGTGCCAGCAGCCCAGCGGGAGCTAGCTCCTACGAGCAGTACTTC.

This chain links TRBV15 with TRBJ2-3, with 7 bases identical to TRBD2. V was clipped by 5 bases and J by 5 bases; unmatched bases: 4. This CDR3 comprises 13 residues. CDR1 is LNHNV, CDR2 YYDKDF, per germline (reference sequence). The CDR3 protein is CATSWGEGDTQYF. The CDR3 DNA is TGTGCCACCAGCTGGGGGGAGGGAGATACGCAGTATTTT.

V is TRBV18 and J is TRBJ2-3; 7 bases map to TRBD1. V was clipped by 6 bases and J by 3 bases; unmatched bases: 6. The CDR3 has 14 residues. Germline CDR1 reads KGHSH; CDR2 reads LQKENI. This CDR3 reads CASSPDRLTDTQYF. CDR3 DNA sequence: TGTGCCAGCTCGCCGGACAGGCTTACAGATACGCAGTATTTT.

This clonotype was seen more than once but under ten times. The rearrangement joins TRBV6-1 to TRBJ2-3; a possible D gene is TRBD2 (6 bases). V was clipped by 2 bases and J by 10 bases, with 13 bases between them. Per the germline V gene, CDR1 is MNHNS and CDR2 is SASEGT. This CDR3 region has 13 residues. This CDR3 is CASSETGERAQYF. The CDR3 region has the DNA TGTGCCAGCAGTGAAACGGGGGAGAGGGCGCAGTATTTT.

This clonotype has more than one count but fewer than ten. The chain uses TRBV3-1 and TRBJ2-7, with 8 nucleotides matching TRBD1. Germline loops: CDR1 LGHDT, CDR2 YNNKEL (reference sequence). This CDR3 spans 14 amino acids. V gave up 4 bases and J gave up 4 bases; unmatched junction bases: 6. CDR3 sequence reads: CASSLGQGEYEQYF. The CDR3, as DNA: TGTGCCAGCAGCCTAGGACAGGGAGAGTACGAGCAGTACTTC.

This clonotype was found many times. The chain uses TRBV20-1 and TRBJ2-1; 8 nucleotides align to TRBD1. This CDR3 is 15 amino acids long. The junction had 13 bases not matched to a gene; V was cut back by 3 bases and J by 9 bases. Germline V gene lookup returns CDR1 DFQATT and CDR2 SNEGSKA (reference sequence). The DNA for the CDR3 is TGCAGTGCTAGTGGTGGGGGCAGGGGGCAGGCTGAGCAGTTCTTC. Its translation: CSASGGGRGQAEQFF.

As to this clonotype: The germline gene is not matched at one end of the junction; a read error may be the cause. The chain recombines TRBV7-2 with TRBJ2-7; a possible D gene is TRBD2 (6 bases). This CDR3 comprises 15 residues. The germline gives CDR1 SGHTA, CDR2 FQGNSA. This CDR3 reads CANSFVAGSSYEQYF. CDR3 DNA sequence: TGTGCCAACAGCTTCGTTGCCGGGAGCTCCTACGAGCAGTACTTC. The full variable domain, with the rest looked up from reference TRBV7-2 and TRBJ2-7, is GAGVSQSPSNKVTEKGKDVELRCDPISGHTALYWYRQSLGQGLEFLIYFQGNSAPDKSGLPSDRFSAERTGGSVSTLTIQRTQQEDSAVYLCANSFVAGSSYEQYFGPGTRLTVT.

The chain is built from TRBV20-1 and TRBJ1-2, with TRBD1 as a possible D gene (5 bases). V lost 7 bases, J lost 4 bases, and 19 bases lay in between. Germline V lookup: CDR1 DFQATT, CDR2 SNEGSKA (reference sequence). The CDR3 has 14 residues. The CDR3 nucleotides are TGCAGTGACACCAGTAGGGGTAGAGGCTATGGCTACACCTTC. As protein: CSDTSRGRGYGYTF.

The V call is TRBV5-6, the J call TRBJ2-5, with unresolved D. Germline assignment: CDR1 SGHDT and CDR2 YYEEEE. The length of the CDR3 is 15 residues. V was trimmed by 1 base and J by 5 bases, leaving 15 bases between them. The CDR3 DNA is TGTGCCAGCAGCTTGAATCGCGGAGCTGGGGAGACCCAGTACTTC. Translated, it gives CASSLNRGAGETQYF.

The chain is built from TRBV7-9 and TRBJ2-5; a weak D match, TRBD1 (6 bases). CDR3 length: 16 amino acids. Trimming shortened V by 5 bases and J by 4 bases, and 20 bases separated the two germline ends. Germline CDR1 SEHNR, CDR2 FQNEAQ (reference sequence). The CDR3 sequence: CASSPRGHSTGETQYF. The DNA for the CDR3 is TGTGCCAGCAGCCCGAGGGGACATTCAACGGGAGAGACCCAGTACTTC. Filled out from reference TRBV7-9 and TRBJ2-5, the complete variable domain reads DTGVSQNPRHKITKRGQNVTFRCDPISEHNRLYWYRQTLGQGPEFLTYFQNEAQLEKSRLLSDRFSAERPKGSFSTLEIQRTEQGDSAMYLCASSPRGHSTGETQYFGPGTRLLVL.

This clonotype was detected only a few times. The genes are TRBV20-1 and TRBJ1-6, with 7 nucleotides matching TRBD1. V was clipped by 2 bases and J by 8 bases; unmatched bases: 6. The CDR3 has 14 residues. Germline CDR1 is DFQATT and CDR2 is SNEGSKA (reference sequence). DNA for the CDR3: TGCAGTGCTAGATCGGACAGGCAACATTCACCCCTCCACTTT. Protein: CSARSDRQHSPLHF.

The V call is TRBV12-2, the J call TRBJ1-5; the DNA was not compared with TRBD1, the D call given in the table. TRBV12-2 is a pseudogene locus. CDR3 length equals 16 residues. The CDR3: CASRFPGSPAGQPQHF. The CDR3 DNA sequence: TGTGCAAGTCGCTTTCCCGGGTCACCTGCGGGTCAGCCCCAGCATTTT.

The sample holds many counts of this clonotype. The chain carries TRBV7-8 and TRBJ1-5, with a tentative D call TRBD1 (5 bases). The V gene lost 4 bases and the J gene lost 3 bases, with 16 bases spanning the gap. The CDR3 contains 16 residues. Germline V gene sequence: CDR1 SGHVS, CDR2 FQNEAQ. The DNA for the CDR3 is TGTGCCAGCAGCTCCGGTAGGGGCCAGGCCAATCAGCCCCAGCATTTT. This encodes CASSSGRGQANQPQHF. The variable domain in full, completed from reference TRBV7-8 and TRBJ1-5, reads GAGVSQSPRYKVAKRGQDVALRCDPISGHVSLFWYQQALGQGPEFLTYFQNEAQLDKSGLPSDRFFAERPEGSVSTLKIQRTQQEDSAVYLCASSSGRGQANQPQHFGDGTRLSIL.

This clonotype was counted at least ten times. CDR3 region: CASSARQPTNTGELFF. In nucleotides, the CDR3 is TGTGCCAGCAGCGCCAGACAGCCAACGAACACCGGGGAGCTGTTTTTT. J is TRBJ2-2 and V is TRBV4-2; TRBD1 is a possible D gene (5 bases). The CDR3 contains 16 residues. The germline gives CDR1 LGHNA, CDR2 YNFKEQ. Between the trimmed V and J ends, which lost 5 bases and 0 bases, there was a span of 13 bases.

In its sample, this clonotype was seen a few times. The CDR3 here is CALTSGASSYNEQFF. CDR3 nucleotides: TGTGCCCTAACTAGCGGAGCTAGCTCCTACAATGAGCAGTTCTTC. The chain is built from TRBV30 and TRBJ2-1, with 8 nucleotides matching TRBD2. V lost 8 bases, J lost 0 bases, and 9 bases stayed unmatched. Germline-derived CDR1 and CDR2 are GTSNPN and SVGIG (reference sequence). The CDR3 loop spans 15 amino acids.

V and J are TRBV18 and TRBJ2-7, with D unresolved. Per the germline V gene, CDR1 is KGHSH and CDR2 is LQKENI. The CDR3 runs to 16 residues. V was shortened by 1 base and J by 3 bases, with 16 bases between the two germline ends. CDR3 in amino acids: CASSPRGSGVGYEQYF. DNA of the CDR3: TGTGCCAGCTCACCACGGGGTTCAGGTGTGGGCTACGAGCAGTACTTC.

This clonotype was recorded many times. This chain links TRBV6-5 with TRBJ1-2, with D possibly being TRBD1 (5 bases). Looked up from germline, CDR1 is MNHEY and CDR2 is SVGAGI. This CDR3 is 12 amino acids long. V gave up 6 bases and J gave up 4 bases, with 9 bases separating them. CDR3 sequence (DNA): TGTGCCAGCAGCGGGACCCCCTATGGCTACACCTTC. As protein: CASSGTPYGYTF.